These T cell receptor beta chains were read from a single sample in a study of T cell responses to AZD1222 COVID-19 vaccine. Clones were sequenced by immunoSEQ multiplex PCR, and TCRdb holds only the in-frame ones, with some missing. The data contain 150,000 or so clones, roughly 90% of them seen just once; the ten biggest clones take up 5%. This specimen consisted of peripheral blood, obtained on day 0 of AZD1222 vaccination. Source of these receptors: an adult in good health. The conserved cysteine and the conserved F or W are not part of the CDR3 here.

TRBJ1-2,TRBV19,ASSIVQDYGYT
TRBJ2-3,TRBV7-6,ASSTGPRVPQY
TRBJ2-1,TRBV3-1/TRBV3-2,ASSSYGTTSYNEQF
TRBJ1-1,TRBV12-3/TRBV12-4,ASSPGGGTEAF
TRBJ1-1,TRBV18,ASSHSRARTETEAF
TRBJ1-1,TRBV5-4,ASSVDRAGGTEAF
TRBJ1-6,TRBV5-4,ASSIREPNSPLH
TRBJ1-2,TRBV14,ASKRGGNYGYT
TRBJ1-1,TRBV6-5,ASSYSGTGVTEAF
TRBJ2-7,TRBV28,ASSAPSGGVKHEQY
TRBJ2-5,TRBV7-9,ASSLKETQY
TRBJ2-7,TRBV7-9,ASSLDPSGQGEQY
TRBJ1-1,TRBV6-5,ASTETGTNTEAF
TRBJ1-6,TRBV9,ASSVSGDSSNSPLH
TRBJ2-1,TRBV19,ASSTRGTNEQF
TRBJ1-2,TRBV4-1,ASSQNYGYT
TRBJ1-1,TRBV28,ASSLGGALNTEAF
TRBJ1-2,TRBV28,ASSFWAAEIYGYT
TRBJ1-2,TRBV11-2,ASSSIPTGGNGYT
TRBJ2-3,TRBV5-1,ASSFGTTFTDTQY
TRBJ2-5,TRBV28,ASKGVDETQY
TRBJ2-7,TRBV25-1,ASRDEKQGALAEQY
TRBJ2-5,TRBV28,ASRRSWGAGETQY
TRBJ2-3,TRBV3-1/TRBV3-2,ASSQGSGASTDTQY
TRBJ2-1,TRBV6-5,ASSYWTSGKVNEQF
TRBJ2-7,TRBV7-8,ASSLGGTANYEQY
TRBJ1-2,TRBV28,ASSIPPGDRAGGYT
TRBJ2-7,TRBV6-1,ASSDPSGLFYEQY
TRBJ1-4,TRBV18,ASSPARGRDEKLF
TRBJ2-3,TRBV27,ASSLNGGDLY
TRBJ2-7,TRBV6-5,ASRSTGGEQY
TRBJ1-5,TRBV7-2,ASGWDSNQPQH